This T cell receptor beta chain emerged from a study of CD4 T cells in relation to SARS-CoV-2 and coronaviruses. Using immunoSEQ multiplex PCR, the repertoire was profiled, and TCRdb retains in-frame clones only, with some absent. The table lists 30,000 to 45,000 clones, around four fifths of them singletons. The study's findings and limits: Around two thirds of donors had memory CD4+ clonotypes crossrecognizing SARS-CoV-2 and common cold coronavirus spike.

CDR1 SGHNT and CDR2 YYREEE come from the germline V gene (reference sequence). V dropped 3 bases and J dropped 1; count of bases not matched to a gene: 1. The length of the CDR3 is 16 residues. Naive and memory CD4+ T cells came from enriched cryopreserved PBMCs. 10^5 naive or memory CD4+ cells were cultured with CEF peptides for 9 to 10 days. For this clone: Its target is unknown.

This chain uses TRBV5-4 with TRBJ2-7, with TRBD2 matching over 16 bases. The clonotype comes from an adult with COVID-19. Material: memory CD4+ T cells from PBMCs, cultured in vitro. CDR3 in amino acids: CASSSGLAGGSYEQYF. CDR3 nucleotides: TGTGCCAGCAGCTCGGGACTAGCGGGAGGGTCCTACGAGCAGTACTTC.